This T cell receptor (beta chain) comes out of a study of cytomegalovirus exposure and HLA in healthy donors (dated by TCRdb to 2015 to 2018). Turning to the overall study: In an earlier analysis of some 610 of the donors, less than 350 Gb of sequence data and approximately 100 million unique TCR beta sequences from about 190 million T cells were reported. An early release that covered 640 HLA-typed donors contained around 300 gigabases of sequencing data and tens of millions of unique TCR sequences. Of the roughly 400 genotyped donors, around 81% fell in the genetic ancestry cluster associated with self-reported Caucasian donors. The study aimed to test whether cataloging public T cell receptors could reveal signatures of past pathogen exposure. The study used immunosequencing to profile the T cell repertoires of several hundred subjects and linked those repertoires to cytomegalovirus serostatus. A separate validation cohort of approximately 130 different subjects was used in addition to the approximately 610-subject first cohort. The study combined high-throughput TCR immunosequencing, statistical association of individual TCRs with disease status, and machine learning to predict cytomegalovirus infection status. A later analysis re-examined previously published TCR beta repertoires from more than 650 donors and added high-resolution HLA genotyping to investigate patterns of TCR occurrence. Rather than drawing on any new phenotypic data, the later analysis identified candidate immune exposures from TCR beta sequences and the way those sequences occurred across donors. To decide whether each TCR beta V gene segment behaved as functional or pseudogenic, an earlier analysis of some 580 of the donors relied on high-throughput TCR beta sequencing. Alongside the repertoire data, information on donor age, sex, ethnicity and CMV serostatus was compiled. A later genetic analysis used genome-wide SNP genotypes for about 55% of the 666 donors, treating that subset as a discovery cohort. Every repertoire in the discovery cohort had been generated on one and the same sequencing platform. Both class I and class II loci were covered by HLA typing, at four-digit resolution. The number of typed donors differed by locus: about 620-630 for A, B, C, DRB1 and DQB1; 522 for DQA1; fewer than 610 for DPA1; and around 470 for DPB1. Several DR-DQ haplotypes were treated as single units for association and clustering because of strong linkage in the cohort. Across approximately 400 genotyped donors of the cohort, an average of about 240,000 unique TCR beta nucleotide sequences per donor were sequenced, and approximately 17% of those sequences were non-productive. Broad study findings and their caveats: The study listed 164 TCR beta chains as associated with cytomegalovirus. The cohort was sequenced for TCR beta chains only, and without alpha or paired-chain data the features that could be detected were limited. A later analysis found that most CMV-associated TCR beta chains appeared HLA-restricted, with HLA associations seemingly driven largely by CMV exposure. In a later genetic analysis, a missense DCLRE1C variant was associated with V-gene and J-gene trimming of TCR beta chains, and the association was replicated in an independent cohort. In vitro tests confirmed that three of the cytomegalovirus-associated TCR beta chains recognize cytomegalovirus antigens. Several of the top co-occurrence clusters appeared to be linked to parvovirus B19, influenza, CMV and Epstein-Barr virus, according to a later analysis. A cluster of highly shared sequence variants was judged likely to represent a technical artifact of the sequencing pipeline. A later analysis found that HLA-associated TCR beta chains were more clonally expanded and had lower generation probabilities than equally common non-associated chains. A later genetic analysis reported fewer N-insertions in productive TCRs among donors in an Asian-associated ancestry cluster than the roughly 620-donor mean. The classifier was reported to diagnose cytomegalovirus status with high specificity and sensitivity in both the original and validation cohorts. Presence/absence analyses assumed roughly uniform sequencing depth across donors, an assumption that may not hold. Assigning TCR associations to individual alleles was difficult when HLA alleles, especially DR and DQ, strongly co-occurred. A further reported finding was that TCR beta sequences accurately predicted the HLA-A and HLA-B alleles for most subjects in the first cohort. Because some donors lacked HLA typing at each locus, the association tests relied only on the typed subset. Immune exposure information for the cohort was limited to CMV serostatus. In a later analysis, TCR association rates were found to vary across HLA loci, with the most associated TCRs seen for DRB1 alleles and the fewest for HLA-C alleles. In a later analysis, more than 15,000 TCR beta sequences were associated with specific HLA alleles at a false discovery rate of 0.05. Because counts were too low, about 18 rarely observed V segments, including chromosome 9 orphons, were excluded from the earlier analysis of 587 of the donors. The authors suggested that the approach could potentially be generalized to other disease states and immunological phenotypes. Some IMGT-functional V segments, including TRBV6-2 and TRBV6-3, could not be told apart with the 87-base-pair reads, so those segments were excluded. Most TCR sequences were seen in very few donors, while some public TCRs were found in many individuals. Correlated functional status among segregating V segments might be attributable to linkage disequilibrium, but an unknown experimental factor could not be ruled out. In an earlier analysis of 587 of the donors, most TCR beta V segments appeared in productive rearrangements about 90% or about 30% of the time, broadly matching IMGT annotations.

The cohort consisted of 650 to 850 healthy bone marrow donors. All cohort members were sampled while nominally healthy, although unrecorded immune exposures were likely present. The donor tested CMV seropositive and was one of the 289 seropositive cohort members. A peripheral blood sample was provided by each donor, and peripheral blood mononuclear cells were used for TCR beta sequencing. The Qiagen DNeasy Blood Extraction Kit was used to extract genomic DNA from the blood cell samples. The library was obtained by the immunoSEQ multiplex PCR assay. For the multiplex PCR, a mixture combining 60 forward primers for TCR Vbeta segments and 13 reverse primers for TCR Jbeta segments was used. A multiplex PCR assay on genomic DNA amplified the CDR3 region of rearranged TCR beta genes. The Illumina HiSeq System was used to sequence the amplified TCR beta libraries as 87-base-pair reads. The study's processing was this. In a later analysis, roughly 80 million unique TCR beta chains were counted across the roughly 700 repertoires, and roughly 11 million of these chains were shared by at least two donors. A nearest-neighbor algorithm error-corrected the raw reads and collapsed the reads into unique sequences, merging closely related sequences to remove PCR and sequencing errors. CDR3 sequences were aligned to IMGT reference sequences to assign V, D and J gene segments. For a sequence to be retained, a match of at least six nucleotides to both a V gene segment and a J gene segment was required. Rearrangements were called productive when the CDR3 lacked stop codons and stayed in frame with V and J; all others were non-productive. CDR3 was defined according to IMGT convention as the region running from the second conserved V-encoded cysteine to the conserved J-encoded phenylalanine. Sequences without an unambiguous match to a single V gene segment were excluded from the earlier analysis of 450 to 750 of the donors. In an earlier analysis of around 590 of the donors, a V segment was called functional when productive rearrangements were above 56.7%, and segregating when the standard deviation between donors exceeded 5%. A statistical classification framework was developed to diagnose cytomegalovirus status using the catalog of TCR beta chain sequences. In a later analysis, V and J genes were assigned by comparing TCR nucleotide sequences against IMGT/GENE-DB human TR gene sequences. Using the TCRdist pipeline, a later analysis assigned CDR3 sequences along with most-parsimonious VDJ recombination scenarios. A later analysis defined each TCR beta chain by its CDR3 amino acid sequence plus V-gene family, and excluded reads lacking a unique V-gene family. To address suspected cross-contamination and a sequencing artifact, a later analysis removed approximately 590 highly shared, low-generation-probability nucleotide sequences. For each public chain, a later analysis derived a clonal expansion index from normalized ranks of inferred template counts within each repertoire. Generation probabilities in a later analysis came from a VDJ recombination model fitted to out-of-frame rearrangements, and those results were checked against IGoR. In a later analysis, hypergeometric tests were used to score TCR-TCR, TCR-HLA and TCR-CMV co-occurrence, with a repertoire-size bias correction applied to TCR pairs. In a later analysis, false discovery rates were estimated by permuting HLA or CMV assignments 20 times. A later analysis grouped co-occurring TCRs with DBSCAN, adding TCRdist sequence similarity when clustering within HLA-allele-positive subsets. Repertoires with fewer than 30,000 or more than 120,000 public chains were left out of co-occurrence clustering, as were a handful of repertoires with anomalous nucleotide sharing. TCRdb re-hosts the immuneACCESS table, in-frame sequences only. Its copies lack some clones; in the studies checked, an unresolved V gene accounts for under half of them, and the cause for the rest is not known. The D gene and trimming were derived from the DNA, and the V and J assignments and clone size from that table. The sample records roughly 120,000 clones, approximately 81% of which are singletons. Of the sample, 3.5% to 4.5% falls within the top ten clones.

On this clone: This receptor's antigen is unknown. The input lacks base qualities; no much larger clone sits a single base away.

The V and J ends are trimmed by 6 bases and 1 base, leaving 19 bases between them. The germline V gene supplies CDR1 KGHSH and CDR2 LQKENI. From cysteine to phenylalanine, the CDR3 is 17 amino acids long. The only DNA kept is the CDR3, 51 bases in frame from the first base. The chain couples TRBV18 to TRBJ1-3; no D gene call is confident. Sequenced sample: PBMCs. This sequence originates from a man aged 30-40 years in good health and CMV-seropositive. The bases read TGTGCCAGCTCCCCTGGGCTTGGGAGTCTGTCTGGAAACACCATATATTTT. Translated, this is CASSPGLGSLSGNTIYF.